A selection of T cell receptor beta chains follows, all from one sample in a study of T cell responses to AZD1222 COVID-19 vaccine. Assay used: immunoSEQ multiplex PCR; TCRdb lists only in-frame clones, some missing. The sample includes about 120,000 clones, approximately 89% of them seen just once. This specimen was peripheral blood, taken on day 0 of AZD1222 vaccination. The source of these receptors is an adult in good health. Each CDR3 is given with its conserved first and last residue. A D gene is named only where the DNA matches it firmly. A clone size is listed for some rows: how often the clone was seen (once, few, many), or a class if it is expanded.

size	V	D	J	DNA	CDR3
.	TRBV10-3	.	TRBJ1-4	TGTGCCATCAGTGAGTGGGGCAACCCTTCAACTAATGAAAAACTGTTTTTT	CAISEWGNPSTNEKLFF
.	TRBV5-4	TRBD1	TRBJ1-1	TGTGCCAGCAGCACGGGACAGACGAACACTGAAGCTTTCTTT	CASSTGQTNTEAFF
.	TRBV6-5	.	TRBJ1-1	TGTGCCAGCAGTTACTCGCAGGACAGTCTGACTGAAGCTTTCTTT	CASSYSQDSLTEAFF
.	TRBV18	.	TRBJ2-7	TGTGCCAGCTCACAAGGGGGGTCCTACGAGCAGTACTTC	CASSQGGSYEQYF
.	TRBV16	.	TRBJ1-6	TGTGCCAGCACCCTGCAGGCAGTTAATTCACCCCTCCACTTT	CASTLQAVNSPLHF
once	TRBV25-1	.	TRBJ1-5	TGTGCCAGCAGTGAATTTTTTGGCGGTCAGCCCCAGCATTTT	CASSEFFGGQPQHF
.	TRBV5-1	TRBD1	TRBJ2-7	TGCGCCAGCAGCTTTACCGATCCGGGACAGGGTCAGTACTTC	CASSFTDPGQGQYF
.	TRBV10-2	.	TRBJ1-1	TGCGCCAGCAGCTATAAGAACACTGAAGCTTTCTTT	CASSYKNTEAFF
.	TRBV28	.	TRBJ1-6	TGTGCCAGCAGTTTTTACAGGCCCAATTCACCCCTCCACTTT	CASSFYRPNSPLHF
.	TRBV5-1	.	TRBJ2-2	TGCGCCAGCAACTTAGGGCACGCGAACACCGGGGAGCTGTTTTTT	CASNLGHANTGELFF
few	TRBV4-3	.	TRBJ1-2	TGCGCCAGCAGCCAAGACAACTATGGCTACACCTTC	CASSQDNYGYTF
.	TRBV11-1	TRBD1	TRBJ2-3	TGTGCCAGCAGCAGCGGGACAGGGGCAAGCACAGATACGCAGTATTTT	CASSSGTGASTDTQYF
.	TRBV6-2/TRBV6-3	TRBD1	TRBJ2-5	TGTGCCAGCAGTGACTTGACAGGGGCCCAATCGTGGACCCAGTACTTC	CASSDLTGAQSWTQYF
.	TRBV5-1	.	TRBJ1-1	TGCGCCAGCAGCTTTAGGGGGGGGCCGGGCACTGAAGCTTTCTTT	CASSFRGGPGTEAFF
.	TRBV10-3	.	TRBJ2-1	TGTGCCATCTTGGCTAGTTCGGTTGATGAGCAGTTCTTC	CAILASSVDEQFF
.	TRBV10-2	.	TRBJ1-3	TGCGCCAGCAGTGAACAGGGTCCTGGAAACACCATATATTTT	CASSEQGPGNTIYF
.	TRBV11-2	.	TRBJ2-3	TGTGCCAGCAGCCGGAGCGGGAGCACAGATACGCAGTATTTT	CASSRSGSTDTQYF
.	TRBV6-6	.	TRBJ2-7	TGTGCCAGCACCAAGGGGCTCCTCTCCTACGAGCAGTACTTC	CASTKGLLSYEQYF
.	TRBV10-1	TRBD2	TRBJ2-3	TGCGCCAGCAGCAGACTAGCCTCCACAGATACGCAGTATTTT	CASSRLASTDTQYF
.	TRBV6-1	.	TRBJ1-2	TGTGCCAGCAGTGCCATCACCGCGAACAGGAGAGCTAACTATGGCTACACCTTC	CASSAITANRRANYGYTF
.	TRBV21-1	.	TRBJ1-1	TGTGCCAGCAGCAAAGGGTCGGGGGCGAACACTGAAGCTTTCTTT	CASSKGSGANTEAFF
.	TRBV18	.	TRBJ2-1	TGTGCCAGCTCACCCGTCTCCTACAATGAGCAGTTCTTC	CASSPVSYNEQFF
.	TRBV2	TRBD1	TRBJ1-2	TGTGCCAGCAGTGAAAACGGGGACAGACAGTTTGGTAATGGCTACACCTTC	CASSENGDRQFGNGYTF
.	TRBV6-5	.	TRBJ1-6	TGTGCCGGGAAGGTTACTTATGATTCACCCCTCCACTTT	CAGKVTYDSPLHF
.	TRBV19	TRBD1	TRBJ2-3	TGTGCCAGTAGTAGGGGACAGGGGCTATCCTTAGAGGAGTATTTT	CASSRGQGLSLEEYF
.	TRBV4-3	.	TRBJ1-2	TGCGCCAGCAGCCAAGTGCAGGGGTTGAGTGGCTACACCTTC	CASSQVQGLSGYTF
.	TRBV28	TRBD2	TRBJ2-3	TGTGCCAGCAATGGTGGACTAGCGTACACAGATACGCAGTATTTT	CASNGGLAYTDTQYF
.	TRBV7-3	.	TRBJ2-7	TGTGCCAGCAGCTTAACCGGGGCCCCTGACGAGCAGTACTTC	CASSLTGAPDEQYF
.	TRBV28	.	TRBJ1-1	TGTGCCAGCAGTTTATCTCCTGACATCAGTGCTGAAGCTTTCTTT	CASSLSPDISAEAFF
.	TRBV2	TRBD1	TRBJ1-4	TGTGCCAGCAGCCCTAAGACAGGGATGAGTGAAAAACTGTTTTTT	CASSPKTGMSEKLFF
.	TRBV12-5	.	TRBJ1-6	TGTGCTAGTGGTTTGGGGCAGGGGTACTCACCCCTCCACTTT	CASGLGQGYSPLHF
.	TRBV5-1	.	TRBJ2-7	TGCGCCAGCAGCGTCTCGGGGGCCCCCTACGAGCAGTACTTC	CASSVSGAPYEQYF
medium-sized	TRBV10-1	TRBD2	TRBJ2-2	TGCGCCAGCAGCGTTAGCGGGGAGAACACCGGGGAGCTGTTTTTT	CASSVSGENTGELFF
.	TRBV25-1	TRBD1	TRBJ2-2	TGTGCCAGCAGTGAATGGAGACAGGGAGACACCGGGGAGCTGTTTTTT	CASSEWRQGDTGELFF
.	TRBV10-3	.	TRBJ1-4	TGTGCCATCAGTGAGTCCCCGGTGGAAAAACTGTTTTTT	CAISESPVEKLFF
.	TRBV11-1	.	TRBJ2-2	TGTGCCAGCAGCTTATCAGCCGGGAACGGGGAGCTGTTTTTT	CASSLSAGNGELFF
.	TRBV15	TRBD1	TRBJ2-2	TGTGCCACCAGCATATATGACAGGGGTCCGGACACCGGGGAGCTGTTTTTT	CATSIYDRGPDTGELFF
.	TRBV4-3	.	TRBJ1-4	TGCGCCAGCAGCCAGAATGGCCCAACGGGAGAAAAACTGTTTTTT	CASSQNGPTGEKLFF
.	TRBV10-3	.	TRBJ2-1	TGTGCCATCAGTGACTCCGAGGACGGCTACAATGAGCAGTTCTTC	CAISDSEDGYNEQFF
.	TRBV28	.	TRBJ1-1	TGTGCCAGCAGCCCTCCATTCCGGACTGAAGCTTTCTTT	CASSPPFRTEAFF
.	TRBV19	.	TRBJ2-1	TGTGCCAGTAGTCCACAGGGTCTATCCTACAATGAGCAGTTCTTC	CASSPQGLSYNEQFF
.	TRBV5-4	TRBD1	TRBJ1-2	TGTGCCAGCAGCTTGGAAGGGACAGCTCGATGGTTTGGCTACACCTTC	CASSLEGTARWFGYTF
.	TRBV3-1/TRBV3-2	TRBD2	TRBJ2-3	TGTGCCAGCAGCCTACTGACGGGGGGGAATACGCAGTATTTT	CASSLLTGGNTQYF
.	TRBV12-3/TRBV12-4	.	TRBJ1-2	TGTGCCAGCAGTGCACTTATGGGTGGCTACACCTTC	CASSALMGGYTF
.	TRBV6-2/TRBV6-3	.	TRBJ2-1	TGTGCCAGCAGTTACGACCTTGACAATGAGCAGTTCTTC	CASSYDLDNEQFF
.	TRBV5-1	.	TRBJ2-7	TGCGCCAGCAGCTCCGGGACGGGCCCCTACGAGCAGTACTTC	CASSSGTGPYEQYF
.	TRBV27	.	TRBJ2-5	TGTGCCAGCAGTTTAAGGCGGGGAACGGAGACCCAGTACTTC	CASSLRRGTETQYF
.	TRBV28	TRBD1	TRBJ1-1	TGTGCCAGCAGCTGGGACAGGGGGTGGTTGAACACTGAAGCTTTCTTT	CASSWDRGWLNTEAFF
.	TRBV7-6	.	TRBJ1-5	TGTGCCAGCAGCTTAGAGGAAGGGGCTAATCAGCCCCAGCATTTT	CASSLEEGANQPQHF
.	TRBV19	.	TRBJ1-2	TGTGCCAGTAGTATAGACCGACAGGAACCCTATGGCTACACCTTC	CASSIDRQEPYGYTF
.	TRBV7-2	.	TRBJ1-2	TGTGCCAGCAGCTTCCTCGACAGCAGCTATGGCTACACCTTC	CASSFLDSSYGYTF
.	TRBV5-5	TRBD1	TRBJ1-6	TGTGCCAGCAGGGGGGCCGGGACAGATAATTCACCCCTCCACTTT	CASRGAGTDNSPLHF
.	TRBV7-3	.	TRBJ1-2	TGTGCCAGCAGCTCCCTCCCTGGGGGGGTCCCCTATGGCTACACCTTC	CASSSLPGGVPYGYTF
.	TRBV4-2	.	TRBJ1-4	TGTGCCAGCAGCCGGGAAGTCTCAACTAATGAAAAACTGTTTTTT	CASSREVSTNEKLFF
.	TRBV13	.	TRBJ2-6	TGTGCCAGCAGCCTCCAGGCAGGAGCTGGGGCCAACGTCCTGACTTTC	CASSLQAGAGANVLTF
.	TRBV6-5	TRBD1	TRBJ1-1	TGTGCCACAAAAAAAGCCGGACAGGGGGGTGAAGCTTTCTTT	CATKKAGQGGEAFF
.	TRBV29-1	.	TRBJ1-1	TGCAGCGTTGAAGATGGCGGGGGGGGAATCGCTGAAGCTTTCTTT	CSVEDGGGGIAEAFF